The present T cell receptor (beta chain) was sequenced within a study of blood T cell repertoires in COVID-19. Profiled with immunoSEQ multiplex PCR; TCRdb holds only in-frame clones, not every one. The repertoire includes fewer than 350,000 clones, roughly 90% of them detected once, and around 12% sits in the top ten. The material sequenced was peripheral blood. The sequence derives from a woman in her 70s with COVID-19, enrolled during active disease.

The CDR3 coding sequence is TGTGCCAGCAGCTCGGGAACAGATACGCAGTATTTT. Its translation is CASSSGTDTQYF. V is TRBV5-8 and J is TRBJ2-3, with D perhaps matching TRBD2 (5 bases). Trimming took off 3 bases at V and 3 bases at J, with 5 bases between the two ends. The CDR3 contains 12 residues. The germline V gene has CDR1 SGHTS and CDR2 YDEGEE.